The clone carrying this T cell receptor (beta chain) is identified as medium-sized from frequency. The antigen is not known. The germline V gene encodes CDR1 SGHAT and CDR2 FQNNGV. The CDR3 has 11 amino acids. This entry is derived from a study of CD8 T cells in cerebrospinal fluid in Alzheimer's disease. One entry per CDR3 protein, without DNA, is what TCRdb gives after re-calling the 10x single-cell sequencing reads. The sample table sets out fewer than 1,500 distinct CDR3 sequences. Overall study results and limits: In mild cognitive impairment or Alzheimer's disease, the biggest CSF clone made up more TCRs than in controls.

Sequenced material: cerebrospinal fluid. The source of this sequence is a human donor with mild cognitive impairment. The chain links TRBV11-2 to TRBJ1-1; the TRBD1 assignment by TCRdb is unverifiable without DNA. The CDR3 protein is CASSLGGLAFF.